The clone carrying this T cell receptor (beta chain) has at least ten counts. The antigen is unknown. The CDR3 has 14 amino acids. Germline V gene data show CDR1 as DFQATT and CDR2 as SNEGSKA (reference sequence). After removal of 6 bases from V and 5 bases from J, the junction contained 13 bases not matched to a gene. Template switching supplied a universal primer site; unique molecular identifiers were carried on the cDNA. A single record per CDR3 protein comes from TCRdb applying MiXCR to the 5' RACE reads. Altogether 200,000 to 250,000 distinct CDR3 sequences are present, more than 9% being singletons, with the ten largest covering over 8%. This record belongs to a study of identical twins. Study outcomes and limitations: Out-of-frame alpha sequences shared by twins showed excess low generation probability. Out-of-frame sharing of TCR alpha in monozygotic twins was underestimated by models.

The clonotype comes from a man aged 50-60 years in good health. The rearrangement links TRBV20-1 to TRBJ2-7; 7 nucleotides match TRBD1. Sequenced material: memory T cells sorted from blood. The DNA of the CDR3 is TGCAGTGCGAAAGAGACAGGGATAGCCCACGAGCAGTACTTC. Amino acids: CSAKETGIAHEQYF.